This TCR beta chain was sequenced in a study of blood T cell repertoires in COVID-19. TCRdb's copy holds only in-frame clones and misses some; the assay was immunoSEQ multiplex PCR. The data contain around 230,000 clones, more than 65% of them singletons. The CDR3 consists of 14 residues. The J segment lost 6 bases and the V segment lost 4 bases, leaving 8 bases of the junction unmatched. Germline CDR1 is SGHRS and CDR2 is YFSETQ. The V call is TRBV5-1, the J call TRBJ2-7; 9 bases match TRBD2. This sequence was found in a man in his forties who had recovered from COVID-19. Sequencing was done on a sample of peripheral blood. The CDR3 reads CASSISGTSTEQYF. The CDR3 coding sequence is TGCGCCAGCAGCATCTCCGGGACTAGCACCGAGCAGTACTTC. Looking up the rest from reference TRBV5-1 and TRBJ2-7 gives the full variable domain: KAGVTQTPRYLIKTRGQQVTLSCSPISGHRSVSWYQQTPGQGLQFLFEYFSETQRNKGNFPGRFSGRQFSNSRSEMNVSTLELGDSALYLCASSISGTSTEQYFGPGTRLTVT.